This is a list of T cell receptor beta chains from one sample in a study of blood T cell repertoires in COVID-19. Produced via immunoSEQ multiplex PCR; TCRdb's table is partial and in-frame only. The data show about 230,000 clones, with around four fifths seen just once and 25% to 35% held by the top ten. The specimen was peripheral blood. These receptors were taken from a middle-aged man with acute or convalescent COVID-19. Both conserved end residues are part of each CDR3. The order of the fields is D gene, clone size, J gene, V gene, CDR3 protein, CDR3 DNA. The D gene is left open where the match is weak. Size tells how often a clone was seen (once, few, many) or the class of an expanded clone, and some rows leave it out.

D gene: TRBD2
clone size: -
J gene: TRBJ2-1
V gene: TRBV7-9
CDR3 protein: CASILAGEAYNEQFF
CDR3 DNA: TGTGCCAGCATCCTAGCGGGAGAGGCCTACAATGAGCAGTTCTTC

D gene: TRBD1
clone size: -
J gene: TRBJ1-2
V gene: TRBV25-1
CDR3 protein: CASKPTGGGYTF
CDR3 DNA: TGTGCCAGCAAACCCACAGGGGGCGGCTACACCTTC

D gene: -
clone size: many
J gene: TRBJ1-1
V gene: TRBV19
CDR3 protein: CASGSGTRDTEAFF
CDR3 DNA: TGTGCCAGTGGCTCCGGGACACGGGACACTGAAGCTTTCTTT

D gene: -
clone size: -
J gene: TRBJ2-1
V gene: TRBV9
CDR3 protein: CASSVAAGYNEQFF
CDR3 DNA: TGTGCCAGCAGCGTAGCGGCAGGGTACAATGAGCAGTTCTTC

D gene: -
clone size: -
J gene: TRBJ1-3
V gene: TRBV30
CDR3 protein: CAWSVYRGTIYF
CDR3 DNA: TGTGCCTGGAGTGTATACCGAGGCACCATATATTTT

D gene: -
clone size: -
J gene: TRBJ2-5
V gene: TRBV30
CDR3 protein: CAWKTLAGGRRLETQYF
CDR3 DNA: TGTGCCTGGAAAACACTCGCCGGGGGGCGGCGGCTAGAGACCCAGTACTTC

D gene: -
clone size: -
J gene: TRBJ2-7
V gene: TRBV4-1
CDR3 protein: CASSQGAKSYEQYF
CDR3 DNA: TGCGCCAGCAGCCAAGGGGCTAAATCCTACGAGCAGTACTTC

D gene: -
clone size: -
J gene: TRBJ2-5
V gene: TRBV27
CDR3 protein: CASTTYIGRQRTQYF
CDR3 DNA: TGTGCCAGCACTACTTATATAGGGAGGCAGCGGACCCAGTACTTC

D gene: TRBD2
clone size: -
J gene: TRBJ2-4
V gene: TRBV11-2
CDR3 protein: CASSSAGVNIQYF
CDR3 DNA: TGTGCCAGCAGCTCCGCGGGAGTAAACATTCAGTACTTC

D gene: TRBD2
clone size: -
J gene: TRBJ2-1
V gene: TRBV6-4
CDR3 protein: CASSDSVAGVYNEQFF
CDR3 DNA: TGTGCCAGCAGTGACTCGGTAGCGGGAGTCTACAATGAGCAGTTCTTC